The 14 T cell receptor beta chains in this list originate from one sample, sequenced in a study of shared clonotypes between healthy human individuals. Using immunoSEQ multiplex PCR, the repertoire was profiled, and TCRdb retains in-frame clones only, with some absent. The sample has millions of clones; more than 80% are singletons. Specimen: naive CD4+ T cells sorted from blood. This sample's subset: CD45RA+ positively selected. The receptors were gathered from a man younger than 35 in good health.

The V call is TRBV28, the J call TRBJ1-4; no clear D gene. Per the germline V gene, CDR1 is MDHEN and CDR2 is SYDVKM. The V and J ends lost 5 bases and 5 bases respectively, with 12 bases between them. The CDR3 runs to 14 residues. This CDR3 is CASSLTPLNEKLFF. The CDR3 DNA sequence: TGTGCCAGCAGTCTGACACCGTTGAATGAAAAACTGTTTTTT.

The rearrangement joins TRBV11-3 to TRBJ1-1; 8 bases are a match to TRBD1. Germline-derived CDR1 and CDR2 are SGHNT and YENEEA. J gave up 0 bases and V 5 bases, and 5 bases lay outside the gene matches. This CDR3 is 15 amino acids long. CDR3 sequence: CASSLRQGMNTEAFF. The CDR3 DNA is TGTGCCAGCAGCCTAAGACAGGGGATGAACACTGAAGCTTTCTTT.

This chain uses TRBV7-2 with TRBJ1-6; 7 bases map to TRBD1. The CDR3 is made up of 14 amino acids. The J segment lost 4 bases and the V segment lost 5 bases, leaving 2 bases of the junction unmatched. Germline V gene sequence: CDR1 SGHTA, CDR2 FQGNSA. CDR3 amino acids: CASSETGYNSPLHF. CDR3 bases: TGTGCCAGCAGCGAGACAGGGTATAATTCACCCCTCCACTTT.

CDR3 region: CASSLEQATEAFF. The CDR3, as DNA: TGTGCCAGCAGCTTAGAACAGGCCACTGAAGCTTTCTTT. The V call is TRBV7-8, the J call TRBJ1-1, with D possibly being TRBD1 (5 bases). This CDR3 contains 13 residues. Trimming took off 1 base at V and 4 bases at J, with 7 bases between the two ends. Germline V gives CDR1 SGHVS, CDR2 FQNEAQ.

The rearrangement links TRBV10-1 to TRBJ2-5; possible D gene TRBD2, 5 bases. Trimming removed 6 bases from V and 0 bases from J, with 17 bases in between. In germline, CDR1 is WNHNN, CDR2 SYGVQD (reference sequence). The CDR3 runs 16 residues. CDR3 DNA sequence: TGCGCCAGCAGCGAGGGTAAGAACCGGTACCAAGAGACCCAGTACTTC. Its protein is CASSEGKNRYQETQYF.

The chain combines TRBV7-8 with TRBJ2-3; 9 nucleotides line up with TRBD1. The ends lost 4 bases at V and 1 base at J; junction bases unmatched: 6. Germline lookup yields CDR1 SGHVS and CDR2 FQNEAQ. CDR3 length: 16 residues. The CDR3 loop is CASSSEQGAGTDTQYF. The CDR3 DNA reads as TGTGCCAGCAGCTCAGAACAGGGGGCAGGCACAGATACGCAGTATTTT.

This clone is a singleton in its sample. This chain connects TRBV6-5 to TRBJ2-2; TRBD1 agrees at 7 bases. This CDR3 spans 13 amino acids. V was pared by 7 bases and J by 3 bases, with 2 bases of the junction left unmatched. Germline V lookup: CDR1 MNHEY, CDR2 SVGAGI. The CDR3 sequence: CASKQGDTGELFF. CDR3 DNA sequence: TGTGCCAGCAAGCAGGGGGACACCGGGGAGCTGTTTTTT.

This chain connects TRBV30 to TRBJ2-5; TRBD2 matches 14 bases. The CDR3 has 16 residues. Trimming at V came to 2 bases and at J to 11 bases, leaving 13 bases not matched to a gene. Germline CDR1 and CDR2: GTSNPN and SVGIG (reference sequence). CDR3 coding DNA: TGTGCCTGGAGTAAGGGGACTAGCGGGAGAACTTTTGAGCAGTACTTC. Translation: CAWSKGTSGRTFEQYF. The full variable domain, its missing parts supplied by reference TRBV30 and TRBJ2-5, is SQTIHQWPATLVQPVGSPLSLECTVEGTSNPNLYWYRQAAGRGLQLLFYSVGIGQISSEVPQNLSASRPQDRQFILSSKKLLLSDSGFYLCAWSKGTSGRTFEQYFGPGTRLLVL.

This chain connects TRBV5-1 to TRBJ1-6; D gene ambiguous. V was cut by 0 bases and J by 1 base, with 11 bases left in between. CDR1 and CDR2 from the germline V gene are SGHRS and YFSETQ. The CDR3 is 17 amino acids. DNA for the CDR3: TGCGCCAGCAGCTTGGGGCCGGATGGATCCTATAATTCACCCCTCCACTTT. This translates into CASSLGPDGSYNSPLHF. The variable domain in full, with the rest retrieved from reference TRBV5-1 and TRBJ1-6, is KAGVTQTPRYLIKTRGQQVTLSCSPISGHRSVSWYQQTPGQGLQFLFEYFSETQRNKGNFPGRFSGRQFSNSRSEMNVSTLELGDSALYLCASSLGPDGSYNSPLHFGNGTRLTVT.

The chain recombines TRBV6-5 with TRBJ2-2; D gene uncertain. The CDR3 has 12 residues. Germline lookup yields CDR1 MNHEY and CDR2 SVGAGI. The CDR3 here is CVVGQNTGELFF. The CDR3 nucleotides read TGTGTCGTCGGGCAGAACACCGGGGAGCTGTTTTTT.

J is TRBJ1-5 and V is TRBV28; no firm D call. Germline V gene sequence: CDR1 MDHEN, CDR2 SYDVKM. The CDR3 runs to 14 residues. V was cut by 7 bases and J by 1 base, with 11 bases left in between. CDR3 sequence reads: CASKWSSSNQPQHF. Written as DNA, the CDR3 is TGTGCCAGCAAATGGTCTTCCAGCAATCAGCCCCAGCATTTT.

The rearrangement uses TRBV5-1 and TRBJ2-2; the match to TRBD2 covers 7 bases. The J segment lost 4 bases and the V segment lost 0 bases, leaving 12 bases of the junction unmatched. This CDR3 spans 18 amino acids. Germline CDR1 is SGHRS and CDR2 is YFSETQ. DNA for the CDR3: TGCGCCAGCAGCTTGGTTGTGGGAGGGCCATCGGGCACCGGGGAGCTGTTTTTT. It translates to CASSLVVGGPSGTGELFF. The full variable domain, its missing parts supplied by reference TRBV5-1 and TRBJ2-2, is KAGVTQTPRYLIKTRGQQVTLSCSPISGHRSVSWYQQTPGQGLQFLFEYFSETQRNKGNFPGRFSGRQFSNSRSEMNVSTLELGDSALYLCASSLVVGGPSGTGELFFGEGSRLTVL.

The CDR3 nucleotides read TGTGCCAGCAGCGCCGTTCCGGGACCTTACGAGCAGTACTTC. This translates into CASSAVPGPYEQYF. This chain connects TRBV9 to TRBJ2-7, with D tentatively TRBD1 or TRBD2 (5 bases each). V was clipped by 3 bases and J by 4 bases, with 14 bases between them. Looked up from germline, CDR1 is SGDLS and CDR2 is YYNGEE. The CDR3 covers 14 residues.

The chain links TRBV9 to TRBJ2-5; D is possibly TRBD2 (6 bases). CDR1 and CDR2 from the germline V gene are SGDLS and YYNGEE. Trimming took off 2 bases at V and 9 bases at J, with 17 bases between the two ends. The CDR3 extends over 14 amino acids. The chain's CDR3 is CASSVVAAQGPQYF. The CDR3 nucleotides are TGTGCCAGCAGCGTCGTAGCGGCCCAAGGGCCCCAGTACTTC.